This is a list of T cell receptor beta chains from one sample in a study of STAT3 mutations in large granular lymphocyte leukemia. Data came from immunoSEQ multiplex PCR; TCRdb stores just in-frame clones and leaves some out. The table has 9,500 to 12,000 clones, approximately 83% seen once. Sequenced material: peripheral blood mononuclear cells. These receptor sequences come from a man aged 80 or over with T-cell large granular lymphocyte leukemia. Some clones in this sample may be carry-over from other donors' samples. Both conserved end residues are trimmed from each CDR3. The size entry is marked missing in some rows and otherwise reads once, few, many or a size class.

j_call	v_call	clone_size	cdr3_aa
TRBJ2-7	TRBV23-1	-	ASSPNRAGGYSHEQY
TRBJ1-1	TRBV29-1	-	SVELDMNTEAF
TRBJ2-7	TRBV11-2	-	ASSLAGYDTYEQY
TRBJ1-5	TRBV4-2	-	ASSRTGDDQPQH
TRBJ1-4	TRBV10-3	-	AISEIGFNEKLF
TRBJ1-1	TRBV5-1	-	ASSPGGQGNTEAF
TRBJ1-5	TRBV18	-	ASSPSPGVNQPQH
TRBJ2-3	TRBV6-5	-	ASSGDIDTQY
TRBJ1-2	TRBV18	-	ASSQQGFGGYT
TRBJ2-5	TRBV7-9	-	ASKRTYGETQY
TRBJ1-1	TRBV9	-	ASSPKNTGRVGAF
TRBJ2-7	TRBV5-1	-	ASSLGHTSSYEQY
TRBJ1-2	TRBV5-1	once	ASSQVGQGDFGYT
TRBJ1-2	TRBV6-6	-	ASSYPARTGGGYT
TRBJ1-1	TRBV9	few	ASNKGAERNTEAF
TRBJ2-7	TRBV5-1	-	ASSFQGASVGEQY
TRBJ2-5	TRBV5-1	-	ASSLEGSYSDGQY
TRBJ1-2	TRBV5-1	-	ASRIQTSNYGYT
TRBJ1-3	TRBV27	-	ASSLMGSGNTIY
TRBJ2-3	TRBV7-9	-	ASSLGSGGITDTQY
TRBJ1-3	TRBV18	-	ASSPGRGSSGNTIY
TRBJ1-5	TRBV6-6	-	ASRGTPVGQPQH
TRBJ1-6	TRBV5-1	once	ASSRTGDNSPLH
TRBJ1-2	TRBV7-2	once	ASSLDRRDGYT
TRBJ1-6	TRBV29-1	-	SVEDPSGIYNSPLH
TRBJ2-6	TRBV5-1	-	ASSFRPGGGANVLT
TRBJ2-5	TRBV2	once	ASTKYQETQY
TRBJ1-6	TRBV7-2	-	ASSLATDSPLH
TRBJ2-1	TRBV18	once	ASSTRQGVDEQF
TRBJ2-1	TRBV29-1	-	SVQTPGTVNEQF
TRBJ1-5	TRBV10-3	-	ATRMDKASNQPQH
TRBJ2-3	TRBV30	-	AWSLSDTQY
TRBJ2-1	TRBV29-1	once	SVDSAVAGANEQF
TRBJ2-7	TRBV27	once	ASSDGTGGIEQY
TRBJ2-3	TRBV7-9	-	ASSIRDPSTDTQY
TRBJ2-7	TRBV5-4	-	ASSWEIYEQY
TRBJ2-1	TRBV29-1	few	SVAWSGSTGEQF
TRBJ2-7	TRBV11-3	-	ASSLRGSYEQY
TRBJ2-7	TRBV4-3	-	ASSQDQRGTAGYEQY
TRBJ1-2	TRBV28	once	ASSRLANYGYT
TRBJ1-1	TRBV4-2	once	ASSQDRQLAF
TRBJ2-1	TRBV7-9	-	ASSPDRGSYNEQF
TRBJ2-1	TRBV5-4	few	ASSLQMSSYNEQF
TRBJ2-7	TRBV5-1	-	ASSWWGNEQY
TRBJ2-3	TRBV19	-	ASSIRRADTDTQY
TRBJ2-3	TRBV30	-	ACNRDRGGDTQY
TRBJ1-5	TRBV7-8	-	ASSSIRGGQPQH
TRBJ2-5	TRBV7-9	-	ASSPGVVPRETQY
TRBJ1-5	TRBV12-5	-	ASGYSNQPQH
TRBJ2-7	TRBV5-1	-	ASSFPTPGLLGTVYEQY
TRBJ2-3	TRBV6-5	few	ASSIQGQSTDTQY
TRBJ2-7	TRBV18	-	ASSPLGDLSEQY
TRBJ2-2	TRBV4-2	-	ASSQATSGGAGTGELF
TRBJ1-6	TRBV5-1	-	ASSWTAGGNSPLH
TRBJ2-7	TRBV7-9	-	ASSSRTGPYEQY
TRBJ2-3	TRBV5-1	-	ASSQGQGGWSDTQY
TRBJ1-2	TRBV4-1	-	ASSQDLYGYT
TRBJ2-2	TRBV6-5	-	ASSFGTGELF
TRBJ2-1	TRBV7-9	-	ASSLAGVAYNEQF